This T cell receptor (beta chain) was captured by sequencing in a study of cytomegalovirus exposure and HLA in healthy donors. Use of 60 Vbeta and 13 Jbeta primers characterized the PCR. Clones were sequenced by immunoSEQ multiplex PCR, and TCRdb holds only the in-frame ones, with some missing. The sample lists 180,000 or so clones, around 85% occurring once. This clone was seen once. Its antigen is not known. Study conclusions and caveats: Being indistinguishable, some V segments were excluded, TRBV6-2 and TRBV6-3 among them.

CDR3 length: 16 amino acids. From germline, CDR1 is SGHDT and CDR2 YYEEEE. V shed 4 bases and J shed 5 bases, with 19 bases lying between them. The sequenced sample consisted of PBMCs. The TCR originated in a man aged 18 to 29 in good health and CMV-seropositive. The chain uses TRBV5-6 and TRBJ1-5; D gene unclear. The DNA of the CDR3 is TGTGCCAGCAGCCCAAACGCGGAGGGTTTGGATCAGCCCCAGCATTTT. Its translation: CASSPNAEGLDQPQHF.